This T cell receptor beta chain is from a study of CD8+ T cells in alopecia areata. Treatment indicated: oral pan-JAK inhibitor, 5-10 mg twice daily. RNA was extracted and reverse transcribed into cDNA as the sequencing template. The repertoire was sequenced with immunoSEQ multiplex PCR; TCRdb's copy has only in-frame clones and lacks some. Here the sample spans about 42,000 clones, 55% to 75% being singletons. The ends lost 4 bases at V and 3 bases at J; junction bases unmatched: 7. Germline V lookup: CDR1 SGHAT, CDR2 FQNNGV. The CDR3 length is 15 residues. The receptor's source is a human donor with alopecia areata. The specimen was CD8+ T cells sorted from blood, collected at week 4, from a patient treated with tofacitinib. This sequence joins TRBV11-2 and TRBJ2-3; 7 bases fit TRBD2. The CDR3, as DNA: TGTGCCAGCAGCTCGGCGGGGGTTTTAACAGATACGCAGTATTTT. Its translation is CASSSAGVLTDTQYF. The full variable domain, its missing parts supplied by reference TRBV11-2 and TRBJ2-3, is EAGVAQSPRYKIIEKRQSVAFWCNPISGHATLYWYQQILGQGPKLLIQFQNNGVVDDSQLPKDRFSAERLKGVDSTLKIQPAKLEDSAVYLCASSSAGVLTDTQYFGPGTRLTVL.